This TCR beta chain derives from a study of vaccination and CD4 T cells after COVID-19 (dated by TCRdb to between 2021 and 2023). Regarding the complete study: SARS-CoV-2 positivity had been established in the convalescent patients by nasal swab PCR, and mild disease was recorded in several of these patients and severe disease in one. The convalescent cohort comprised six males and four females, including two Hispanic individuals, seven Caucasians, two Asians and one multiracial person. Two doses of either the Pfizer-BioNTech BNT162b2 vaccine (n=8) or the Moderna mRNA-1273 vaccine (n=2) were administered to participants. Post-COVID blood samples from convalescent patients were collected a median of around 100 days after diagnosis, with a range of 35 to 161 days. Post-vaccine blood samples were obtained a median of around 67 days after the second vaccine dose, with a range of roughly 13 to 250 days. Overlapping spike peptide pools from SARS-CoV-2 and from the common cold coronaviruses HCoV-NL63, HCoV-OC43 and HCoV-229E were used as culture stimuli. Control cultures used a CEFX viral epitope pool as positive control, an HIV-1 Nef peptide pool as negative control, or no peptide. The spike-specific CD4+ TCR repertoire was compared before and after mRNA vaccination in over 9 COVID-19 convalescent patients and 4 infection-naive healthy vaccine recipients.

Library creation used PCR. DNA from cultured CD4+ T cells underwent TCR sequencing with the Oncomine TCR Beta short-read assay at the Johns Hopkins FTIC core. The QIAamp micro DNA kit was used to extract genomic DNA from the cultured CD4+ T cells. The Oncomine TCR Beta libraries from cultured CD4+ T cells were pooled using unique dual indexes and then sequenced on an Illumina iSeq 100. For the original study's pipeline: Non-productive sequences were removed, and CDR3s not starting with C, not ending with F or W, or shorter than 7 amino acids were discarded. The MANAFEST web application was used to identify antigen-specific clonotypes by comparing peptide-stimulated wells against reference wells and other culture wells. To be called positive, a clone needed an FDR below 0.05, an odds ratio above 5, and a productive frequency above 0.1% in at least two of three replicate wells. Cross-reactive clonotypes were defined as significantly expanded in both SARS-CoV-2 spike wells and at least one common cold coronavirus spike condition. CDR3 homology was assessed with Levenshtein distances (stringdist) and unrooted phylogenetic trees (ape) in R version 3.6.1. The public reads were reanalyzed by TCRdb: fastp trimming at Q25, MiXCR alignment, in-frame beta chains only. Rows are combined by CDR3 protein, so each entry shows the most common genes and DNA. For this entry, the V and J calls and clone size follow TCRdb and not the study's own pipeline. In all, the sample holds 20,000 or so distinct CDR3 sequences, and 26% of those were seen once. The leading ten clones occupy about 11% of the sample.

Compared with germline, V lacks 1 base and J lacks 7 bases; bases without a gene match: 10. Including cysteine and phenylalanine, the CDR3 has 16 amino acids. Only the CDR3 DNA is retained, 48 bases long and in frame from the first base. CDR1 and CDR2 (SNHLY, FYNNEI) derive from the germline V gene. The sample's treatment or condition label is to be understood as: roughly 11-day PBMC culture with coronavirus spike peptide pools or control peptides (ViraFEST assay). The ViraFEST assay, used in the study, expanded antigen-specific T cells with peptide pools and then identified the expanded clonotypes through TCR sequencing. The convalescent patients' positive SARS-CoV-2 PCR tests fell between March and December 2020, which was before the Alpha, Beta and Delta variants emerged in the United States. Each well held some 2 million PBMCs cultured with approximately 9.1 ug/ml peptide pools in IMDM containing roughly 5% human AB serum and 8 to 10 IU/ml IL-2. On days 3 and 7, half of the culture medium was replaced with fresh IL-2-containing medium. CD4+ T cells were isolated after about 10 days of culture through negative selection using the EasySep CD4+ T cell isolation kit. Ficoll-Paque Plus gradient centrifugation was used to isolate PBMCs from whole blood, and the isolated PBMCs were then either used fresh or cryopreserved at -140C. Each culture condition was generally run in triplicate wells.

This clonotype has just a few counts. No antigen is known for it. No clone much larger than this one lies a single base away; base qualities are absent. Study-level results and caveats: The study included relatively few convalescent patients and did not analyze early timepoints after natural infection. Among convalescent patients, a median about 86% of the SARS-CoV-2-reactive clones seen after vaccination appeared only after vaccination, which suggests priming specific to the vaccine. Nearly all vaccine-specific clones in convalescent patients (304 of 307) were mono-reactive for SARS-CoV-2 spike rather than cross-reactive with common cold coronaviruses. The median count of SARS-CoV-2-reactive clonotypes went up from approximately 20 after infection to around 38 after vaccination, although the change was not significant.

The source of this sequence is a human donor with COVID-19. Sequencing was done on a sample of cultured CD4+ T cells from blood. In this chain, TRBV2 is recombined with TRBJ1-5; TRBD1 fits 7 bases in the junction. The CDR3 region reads CASSEGGLTGAQPQHF. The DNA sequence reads TGTGCCAGCAGTGAAGGGGGTCTAACAGGGGCCCAGCCCCAGCATTTT.